The 14 T cell receptor beta chains reported below all come from one sample, sequenced in a study of control samples from healthy donors and cancer patients. Method: immunoSEQ multiplex PCR; TCRdb's copy keeps in-frame clones and lacks some. Among more than 120,000 clones listed, approximately 91% were seen once. The sample taken for sequencing was blood. These receptors originate from a man under 40 in good health.

The chain links TRBV29-1 to TRBJ2-5, with D possibly called TRBD1 or TRBD2 (6 bases each). The CDR3 consists of 13 residues. The germline V and J ends were trimmed by 7 bases and 4 bases, with 16 bases remaining between them. Looked up from germline, CDR1 is SQVTM and CDR2 is ANQGSEA. The CDR3 here is CSGLGGPGETQYF. CDR3 nucleotides: TGCAGCGGCCTGGGGGGCCCGGGAGAGACCCAGTACTTC.

J is TRBJ1-2 and V is TRBV13, with 7 bases that match TRBD1. The J segment lost 4 bases and the V segment lost 5 bases, leaving 7 bases of the junction unmatched. This CDR3 spans 14 amino acids. Germline CDR1 reads PRHDT; CDR2 reads FYEKMQ (reference sequence). The DNA of the CDR3 is TGTGCCAGCAGCACAGGACAGGCGACCTATGGCTACACCTTC. Protein: CASSTGQATYGYTF.

This rearrangement joins TRBV5-1 to TRBJ2-6; 9 nucleotides align to TRBD2. Germline V lookup: CDR1 SGHRS, CDR2 YFSETQ. V shed 0 bases and J 4 bases; nucleotides not matched to a gene: 11. There are 19 residues in the CDR3. The CDR3 bases are TGCGCCAGCAGCTTGGATCCTAGCGGGGCAACGGGAGGGGCCAACGTCCTGACTTTC. Translation: CASSLDPSGATGGANVLTF.

The chain has TRBV5-4 and TRBJ2-3; perhaps TRBD1 as D (5 bases). The germline gives CDR1 SGHNT, CDR2 YYREEE (reference sequence). The CDR3 runs 14 residues. Trimming pared 2 bases from V and 2 bases from J, leaving 9 bases between. The CDR3 protein is CASSFTGSTDTQYF. CDR3 DNA sequence: TGTGCCAGCAGCTTTACAGGCTCCACAGATACGCAGTATTTT.

The genes are TRBV19 and TRBJ1-3; D is possibly TRBD1 (5 bases). This CDR3 has 16 amino acids. Germline V gene data show CDR1 as LNHDA and CDR2 as SQIVND (reference sequence). V shed 3 bases and J shed 5 bases, with 17 bases lying between them. This CDR3 reads CASSIARDGARNTIYF. The CDR3 region has the DNA TGTGCCAGTAGTATCGCCAGGGACGGCGCCCGAAACACCATATATTTT.

The chain combines TRBV5-5 with TRBJ2-3, with TRBD2 as a possible D gene (5 bases). The CDR3 length is 16 residues. V lost 4 bases and J 2 bases, leaving 17 bases between the germline ends. The germline V gene has CDR1 SGHKS and CDR2 YYEKEE (reference sequence). CDR3 DNA: TGTGCCAGCAGCCCAGGCCGGGGAATCTACACAGATACGCAGTATTTT. As protein: CASSPGRGIYTDTQYF.

As DNA, the CDR3 is TGTGCCACAAAATTCCAGGGAAGCAATCAGCCCCAGCATTTT. This gives the protein CATKFQGSNQPQHF. V gene TRBV28 combines with J gene TRBJ1-5; D possibly corresponds to TRBD1 (5 bases). CDR1 is MDHEN, CDR2 SYDVKM, per germline. The CDR3 contains 14 residues. V was cut by 10 bases and J by 1 base, with 14 bases left in between.

The gene calls are TRBV28 and TRBJ1-2, with 9 bases identical to TRBD1. V lost 9 bases, J lost 7 bases, and 6 bases stayed unmatched. Germline lookup yields CDR1 MDHEN and CDR2 SYDVKM. The CDR3 contains 12 residues. The CDR3 spells CARVTGGSGYTF. As DNA, the CDR3 is TGTGCCAGGGTTACAGGGGGCAGTGGCTACACCTTC.

The J gene is TRBJ1-1, the V gene TRBV5-1; D is undetermined. V shed 2 bases and J shed 1 base, with 12 bases lying between them. Germline CDR1 and CDR2: SGHRS and YFSETQ. The CDR3 loop spans 15 amino acids. The CDR3 bases are TGCGCCAGCAGCTTAGCGCTGTTTGAGAACACTGAAGCTTTCTTT. Its translation: CASSLALFENTEAFF.

The J gene is TRBJ2-3, the V gene TRBV27; a weak D match, TRBD1 (6 bases). Per the germline V gene, CDR1 is MNHEY and CDR2 is SMNVEV (reference sequence). CDR3 size: 14 residues. The ends were cut back, 2 bases at V and 2 bases at J, with 8 bases in the middle. Here the CDR3 DNA reads TGTGCCAGCAGTTTAGACAGGTCCACAGATACGCAGTATTTT. Translating it yields CASSLDRSTDTQYF.

The CDR3 DNA sequence: TGTGCCAGCAGCTTTAGGGCTAGCGGGGGTTTGACCTCCTACAATGAGCAGTTCTTC. This gives the protein CASSFRASGGLTSYNEQFF. The chain links TRBV7-9 to TRBJ2-1, with 10 bases identical to TRBD2. V dropped 3 bases and J dropped 0; count of bases not matched to a gene: 11. The CDR3 length is 19 residues. Germline V gene sequence: CDR1 SEHNR, CDR2 FQNEAQ (reference sequence). The whole variable domain, filled in from reference TRBV7-9 and TRBJ2-1, reads DTGVSQNPRHKITKRGQNVTFRCDPISEHNRLYWYRQTLGQGPEFLTYFQNEAQLEKSRLLSDRFSAERPKGSFSTLEIQRTEQGDSAMYLCASSFRASGGLTSYNEQFFGPGTRLTVL.

The chain recombines TRBV5-4 with TRBJ1-5, with a possible D match to TRBD1 (6 bases). The V gene lost 0 bases and the J gene lost 7 bases, with 14 bases spanning the gap. CDR1 is SGHNT, CDR2 YYREEE, per germline (reference sequence). This CDR3 comprises 15 residues. The CDR3 is CASSLGGGPMQPQHF. CDR3 nucleotide sequence: TGTGCCAGCAGCTTGGGGGGGGGCCCCATGCAGCCCCAGCATTTT. Complete variable domain (other parts from reference TRBV5-4 and TRBJ1-5): ETGVTQSPTHLIKTRGQQVTLRCSSQSGHNTVSWYQQALGQGPQFIFQYYREEENGRGNFPPRFSGLQFPNYSSELNVNALELDDSALYLCASSLGGGPMQPQHFGDGTRLSIL.

This chain links TRBV19 with TRBJ2-7, with a possible D match to TRBD1 (6 bases). This CDR3 is built from 17 residues. Trimming left V 1 base short and J 1 base short, with 17 bases between. Germline CDR1 LNHDA, CDR2 SQIVND (reference sequence). The CDR3 is CASSIGPRRRGSYEQYF. CDR3 nucleotide sequence: TGTGCCAGTAGTATAGGCCCCCGGCGTAGGGGGTCCTACGAGCAGTACTTC.

The rearrangement joins TRBV6-4 to TRBJ1-2; 10 bases fit TRBD1. Germline CDR1 reads MRHNA; CDR2 reads SNTAGT. The CDR3 runs to 15 residues. V shed 4 bases, J shed 8 bases, and the junction held 10 bases outside the gene matches. CDR3 nucleotide sequence: TGTGCCAGCAGTGCGACCTCGGGACAGGGGAGAGGCTACACCTTC. Protein: CASSATSGQGRGYTF.